The sequence of this TCR beta chain was determined in a study of T cell repertoires in cytomegalovirus infection (dated by TCRdb to about 2019). As for the study more broadly: Because public TCR beta signatures pointed to carriage of CMV infection together with the matching HLA type, the HLA type of each donor mattered for the analysis. Study-wide findings and limitations: The ex vivo response was dominated by HLA-C-restricted CMV-specific TCR beta clonotypes, and the single most frequent clonotype in two of eight donors was supplied by these HLA-C-restricted clonotypes. Carriers of CMV infection plus the relevant HLA type were discriminated by the cumulative frequency of public TCR beta family members in the study cohort and in an independent approximately 360-donor cohort.

The trim is 2 bases for V and 5 bases for J, with a gap of 22 bases between the germline ends. CDR3 length: 18 amino acids, cysteine to phenylalanine. Just the 54-base CDR3 DNA is kept, in frame starting at base 1. CDR1 KGHSH and CDR2 LQKENI were looked up in the germline V gene. In the case of this clonotype: The antigen it binds to is not known. Base qualities are missing; no much larger clone stands one base away.

The sequencer listed for this sample is Illumina HiSeq 1500. TCRdb passed the public sequencing reads through fastp at Q25 and MiXCR, retaining productive beta sequences. Entries are consolidated by CDR3 protein sequence, retaining the most common genes and DNA. This sample has fewer than 400,000 distinct CDR3 sequences in its table, and over 15% of those were observed once. The ten biggest clones cover approximately 10% of the sample. The chain is assembled from TRBV18 and TRBJ2-1, with a tentative D call of TRBD1 or TRBD2, each matching 7 bases. The sequencing input was PBMCs. The sequence was obtained from a human donor in good health (CMV status not recorded). Some clones in this sample may be carry-over from other donors' samples. The nucleotides are TGTGCCAGCTCACCATTCTTTAGCGGGCCAGGGGGTAACAATGAGCAGTTCTTC. It is translated as CASSPFFSGPGGNNEQFF.